These 11 T cell receptor beta chains share one sample of origin, sequenced in a study of memory CD4+ T cells and cytomegalovirus serostatus. Clones were sequenced by immunoSEQ multiplex PCR, and TCRdb holds only the in-frame ones, with some missing. Seen here are about 96,000 clones, around 80% observed once, and the top ten hold roughly 4%. The sort gate was single viable CD3+CD4+CD8-CD45RO+ cells for memory CD4+ T cells. Sequences were obtained from memory CD4+ T cells from blood. These receptors came from an adult in good health and CMV-seropositive.

Here the CDR3 DNA reads TGTGCCAGCAGCCCAGCGGGAGGCTTCTACGAGCAGTACTTC. Residues: CASSPAGGFYEQYF. The V and J genes are TRBV7-2 and TRBJ2-7, with 9 bases lining up with TRBD2. J gave up 3 bases and V 5 bases, and 5 bases lay outside the gene matches. The CDR3 spans 14 residues. CDR1 SGHTA and CDR2 FQGNSA come from the germline V gene.

The table lists this clone with a count of one. The rearrangement joins TRBV2 to TRBJ1-2; no clear D gene. V shed 7 bases and J shed 6 bases, with 12 bases lying between them. Germline assignment: CDR1 SNHLY and CDR2 FYNNEI. This CDR3 is built from 12 residues. CDR3 DNA sequence: TGTGCCAGCAACGTGGCAGCCGATGGCTACACCTTC. It translates to CASNVAADGYTF.

The chain is built from TRBV27 and TRBJ2-4, with a weak D call TRBD1 (5 bases). The CDR3 runs 13 residues. Per germline, CDR1 MNHEY and CDR2 SMNVEV (reference sequence). The V and J ends lost 2 bases and 10 bases respectively, with 12 bases between them. CDR3 residues: CASSLQGTYIQYF. Written as DNA, the CDR3 is TGTGCCAGCAGTTTACAGGGCACCTATATTCAGTACTTC.

The chain is built from TRBV11-2 and TRBJ2-5, with 7 bases that match TRBD1. CDR1 SGHAT and CDR2 FQNNGV come from the germline V gene. V lost 5 bases, J lost 2 bases, and 2 bases stayed unmatched. The CDR3 loop spans 13 amino acids. Here the CDR3 DNA reads TGTGCCAGCAGCCAGGGACAGCAAGAGACCCAGTACTTC. Encoded protein: CASSQGQQETQYF.

The chain joins TRBV7-3 to TRBJ2-5, with a tentative D call TRBD1 (5 bases). Germline values: CDR1 SGHTA, CDR2 FQGTGA. The CDR3 contains 14 residues. The V end lost 2 bases, the J end lost 2 bases, and 9 bases lay between the germline ends. The CDR3 loop is CASSLDRNQETQYF. The CDR3 coding sequence is TGTGCCAGCAGCTTAGACAGAAATCAAGAGACCCAGTACTTC.

This chain links TRBV5-1 with TRBJ1-2; D is undetermined. Trimming took 6 bases from V and 7 from J, leaving 16 bases between them. Germline V gene lookup returns CDR1 SGHRS and CDR2 YFSETQ. The CDR3 contains 13 residues. The CDR3 sequence: CASTLPGLAGYTF. The CDR3 nucleotides read TGCGCCAGCACCCTGCCCGGGCTGGCTGGCTACACCTTC.

This clone has just one count. The chain links TRBV27 to TRBJ1-1; no firm D call. V was trimmed by 2 bases and J by 4 bases, leaving 8 bases between them. This CDR3 comprises 13 residues. The germline CDR1 and CDR2 sequences are MNHEY and SMNVEV (reference sequence). In DNA, the CDR3 is TGTGCCAGCAGTTTAGCAGTAGGCACTGAAGCTTTCTTT. It codes for CASSLAVGTEAFF.

The chain links TRBV29-1 to TRBJ2-1; 11 nucleotides agree with TRBD2. The CDR3 covers 15 residues. V shed 3 bases and J 12 bases; nucleotides not matched to a gene: 13. The germline V gene encodes CDR1 SQVTM and CDR2 ANQGSEA. CDR3 protein: CSVERSTSGMGSQFF. For the CDR3, the DNA is TGCAGCGTTGAGAGGTCGACTAGCGGGATGGGTTCGCAGTTCTTC.

The V call is TRBV4-1, the J call TRBJ2-7, with unresolved D. Trimming pared 0 bases from V and 7 bases from J, leaving 13 bases between. Germline assignment: CDR1 MGHRA and CDR2 YSYEKL. The CDR3 runs to 14 residues. CDR3 coding DNA: TGCGCCAGCAGCCAAGATCGCAGGTCAGTTGAGCAGTACTTC. Translation: CASSQDRRSVEQYF.

CDR3 nucleotide sequence: TGCAGCGTAGCCCGGGAGACGGGCTACGAGCAGTACTTC. Its translation is CSVARETGYEQYF. V is TRBV29-1 and J is TRBJ2-7; D may be TRBD2 (6 bases). Germline lookup yields CDR1 SQVTM and CDR2 ANQGSEA. The CDR3 loop spans 13 amino acids. Between the trimmed V and J ends, which lost 6 bases and 3 bases, there was a span of 15 bases.

The J gene is TRBJ1-1, the V gene TRBV28; maybe TRBD1 (5 bases). Germline lookup yields CDR1 MDHEN and CDR2 SYDVKM. The CDR3 consists of 17 residues. V was cut by 3 bases and J by 1 base, with 18 bases left in between. The CDR3: CASSFAGAGWENTEAFF. The CDR3 DNA is TGTGCCAGCAGTTTCGCCGGGGCCGGGTGGGAGAACACTGAAGCTTTCTTT.